This TCR beta chain emerged from a study of cytotoxic CD8 clonotypes in ibrutinib-treated CLL. Study in general: Response material was collected after a median around 12 months of treatment, range 6 to 36. Notes on the study in general: Public clonotypes, rarely seen, contracted or held steady on treatment. At the start, clonality exceeded age-matched healthy donors and followed circulating CD8+ T-cell counts.

V shed 4 bases, J shed 5 bases, and the junction held 8 bases outside the gene matches. The CDR3 runs to 14 residues. Per the germline V gene, CDR1 is SGHRS and CDR2 is YFSETQ. Data came from immunoSEQ multiplex PCR; TCRdb stores just in-frame clones and leaves some out. This table holds approximately 130,000 clones, roughly 80% found once. In regard to this clone: Its antigen is currently unknown.

The source was PBMCs, collected after 24 months of ibrutinib treatment. The sequence was collected from a human donor with chronic lymphocytic leukemia. The chain has TRBV5-1 and TRBJ2-5; 7 bases line up with TRBD1. CDR3 DNA: TGCGCCAGCAGCCCATGGACAGGTGGGGAGACCCAGTACTTC. Translation: CASSPWTGGETQYF. Filled out from reference TRBV5-1 and TRBJ2-5, the complete variable domain reads KAGVTQTPRYLIKTRGQQVTLSCSPISGHRSVSWYQQTPGQGLQFLFEYFSETQRNKGNFPGRFSGRQFSNSRSEMNVSTLELGDSALYLCASSPWTGGETQYFGPGTRLLVL.